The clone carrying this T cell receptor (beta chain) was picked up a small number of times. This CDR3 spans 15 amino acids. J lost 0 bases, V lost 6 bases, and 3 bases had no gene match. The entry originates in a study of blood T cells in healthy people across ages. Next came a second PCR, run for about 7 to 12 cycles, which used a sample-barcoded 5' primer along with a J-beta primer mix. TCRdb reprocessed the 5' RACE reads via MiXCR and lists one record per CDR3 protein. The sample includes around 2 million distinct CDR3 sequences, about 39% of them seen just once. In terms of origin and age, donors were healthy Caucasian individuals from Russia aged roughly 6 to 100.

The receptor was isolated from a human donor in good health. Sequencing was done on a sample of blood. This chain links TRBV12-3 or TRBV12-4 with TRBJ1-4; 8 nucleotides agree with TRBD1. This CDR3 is CASRQTGATNEKLFF. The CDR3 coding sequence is TGTGCCAGCAGGCAGACAGGGGCAACTAATGAAAAACTGTTTTTT.